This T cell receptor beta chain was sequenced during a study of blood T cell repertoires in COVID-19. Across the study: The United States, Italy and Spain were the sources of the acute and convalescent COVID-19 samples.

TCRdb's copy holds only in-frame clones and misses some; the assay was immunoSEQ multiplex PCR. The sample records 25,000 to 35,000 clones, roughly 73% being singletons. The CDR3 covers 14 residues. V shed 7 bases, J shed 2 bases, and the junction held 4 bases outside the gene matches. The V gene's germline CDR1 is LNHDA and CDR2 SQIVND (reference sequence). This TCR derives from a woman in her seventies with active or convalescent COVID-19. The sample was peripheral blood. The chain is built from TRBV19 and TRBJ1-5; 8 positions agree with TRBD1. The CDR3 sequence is CASTPGQGNQPQHF. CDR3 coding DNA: TGTGCCAGTACCCCGGGACAGGGCAATCAGCCCCAGCATTTT.